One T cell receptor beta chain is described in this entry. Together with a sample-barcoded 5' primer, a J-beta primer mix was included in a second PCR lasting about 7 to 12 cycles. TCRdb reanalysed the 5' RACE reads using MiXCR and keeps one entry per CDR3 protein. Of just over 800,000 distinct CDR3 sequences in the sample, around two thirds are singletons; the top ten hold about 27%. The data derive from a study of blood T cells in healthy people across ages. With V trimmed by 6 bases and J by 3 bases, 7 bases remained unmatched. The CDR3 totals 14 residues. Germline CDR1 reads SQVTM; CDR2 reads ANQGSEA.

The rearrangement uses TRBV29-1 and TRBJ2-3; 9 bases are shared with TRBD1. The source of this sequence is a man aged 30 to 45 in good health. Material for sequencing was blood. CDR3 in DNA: TGCAGCGTCCTCCGACAGGGGGAAACAGATACGCAGTATTTT. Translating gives CSVLRQGETDTQYF.